The 16 T cell receptor beta chains below were found in one sample sequenced in a study of blood T cell repertoires in COVID-19. The data were produced by immunoSEQ multiplex PCR, yet TCRdb's version contains in-frame clones alone and is incomplete. The table includes fewer than 120,000 clones, 75% to 85% detected once. What was sequenced was peripheral blood. The source is a woman in her sixties or seventies with acute or convalescent COVID-19.

Note on this clone: The same CDR3 is also encoded by other DNA sequences in this sample. The genes are TRBV28 and TRBJ2-7, with D tentatively TRBD1 (6 bases). The CDR3 covers 13 residues. The germline CDR1 and CDR2 sequences are MDHEN and SYDVKM. V gave up 9 bases and J gave up 2 bases, with 14 bases separating them. The CDR3 here is CASLRQAPYEQYF. CDR3 in DNA: TGTGCCAGTCTGCGACAGGCACCCTACGAGCAGTACTTC.

The chain joins TRBV3-1 (or the pseudogene TRBV3-2) to TRBJ1-3, with D possibly being TRBD1 (6 bases). CDR1 and CDR2 from the germline V gene are LGHDT and YNNKEL (reference sequence). The CDR3 contains 16 residues. V was shortened by 4 bases and J by 3 bases, with 16 bases between the two germline ends. CDR3 protein: CASSRQTGSYGNTIYF. The DNA of the CDR3 is TGTGCCAGCAGCCGTCAAACAGGGTCTTATGGAAACACCATATATTTT.

This chain joins TRBV10-3 and TRBJ2-1; TRBD2 aligns across 8 bases. V gave up 4 bases and J gave up 0 bases; unmatched junction bases: 5. Germline CDR1 is ENHRY and CDR2 is SYGVKD. The CDR3 is made up of 16 amino acids. DNA of the CDR3: TGTGCCATCAGTGGAACCGGGACTAGCTCCTACAATGAGCAGTTCTTC. Translated: CAISGTGTSSYNEQFF.

The chain is built from TRBV30 and TRBJ2-3; weak D call: TRBD1 (5 bases). Germline V gene sequence: CDR1 GTSNPN, CDR2 SVGIG (reference sequence). With 4 bases removed from V and 1 base from J, the gap between germline ends came to 12 bases. The CDR3 is made up of 14 amino acids. The CDR3 here is CAWTPLRGTDTQYF. The CDR3, as DNA: TGTGCCTGGACCCCCCTCAGGGGCACAGATACGCAGTATTTT.

The chain has TRBV6-1 and TRBJ2-7; unclear D gene. Germline V gene data show CDR1 as MNHNS and CDR2 as SASEGT. The CDR3 length is 15 residues. V lost 2 bases and J lost 6, with 17 bases in between. CDR3 bases: TGTGCCAGCAGTGAATCCCCTACGTTTGTTCCCGAGCAGTACTTC. This encodes CASSESPTFVPEQYF.

This CDR3 reads CASSPNPQGASQPQHF. The CDR3 DNA sequence: TGCGCCAGCAGCCCAAACCCACAGGGGGCAAGTCAGCCCCAGCATTTT. The V gene is TRBV5-1, the J gene TRBJ1-5; 9 bases align to TRBD1. The CDR3 covers 16 residues. Per the germline V gene, CDR1 is SGHRS and CDR2 is YFSETQ. V was pared by 4 bases and J by 6 bases, with 11 bases of the junction left unmatched.

This sequence joins TRBV10-3 and TRBJ2-2; the match to TRBD1 covers 10 bases. V lost 5 bases and J lost 6; bases outside the gene matches: 6. This CDR3 contains 15 residues. The V gene's germline CDR1 is ENHRY and CDR2 SYGVKD. CDR3: CAISSGTGVPGELFF. DNA of the CDR3: TGTGCCATCAGTTCCGGGACAGGGGTTCCCGGGGAGCTGTTTTTT.

This chain joins TRBV27 and TRBJ2-5; 9 positions match TRBD2. Germline-derived CDR1 and CDR2 are MNHEY and SMNVEV (reference sequence). V lost 6 bases, J lost 4 bases, and 6 bases stayed unmatched. CDR3 length: 14 residues. CDR3 DNA sequence: TGTGCCAGCAGGCCGGGACTAGCAGGAGAGACCCAGTACTTC. This translates into CASRPGLAGETQYF.

The V gene is TRBV27, the J gene TRBJ2-2, with D possibly being TRBD1 (5 bases). This CDR3 is built from 13 residues. Germline-derived CDR1 and CDR2 are MNHEY and SMNVEV (reference sequence). The V end was cut by 2 bases, the J end by 4 bases, with 5 bases between. The CDR3 region is CASSLRGTGELFF. The CDR3 coding sequence is TGTGCCAGCAGTTTAAGGGGCACCGGGGAGCTGTTTTTT.

V and J are TRBV7-3 and TRBJ2-7; 12 nucleotides line up with TRBD1. The germline V gene encodes CDR1 SGHTA and CDR2 FQGTGA. V was clipped by 5 bases and J by 4 bases; unmatched bases: 6. This CDR3 contains 15 residues. The CDR3 DNA sequence: TGTGCCAGCAGCCCGGGGACAGGGGGCTGGTACGAGCAGTACTTC. This sequence encodes CASSPGTGGWYEQYF.

This clone has just a few counts. This chain links TRBV5-5 with TRBJ2-5; D uncertain. Trimming removed 1 base at V and 5 bases at J, with 9 bases between. CDR1 and CDR2 (germline): SGHKS, YYEKEE (reference sequence). This CDR3 contains 13 residues. The CDR3 here is CASSLRVSETQYF. DNA of the CDR3: TGTGCCAGCAGCTTGAGAGTGTCGGAGACCCAGTACTTC.

The V gene is TRBV10-3, the J gene TRBJ1-5; a possible D gene is TRBD1 (6 bases). There are 14 residues in the CDR3. CDR1 is ENHRY and CDR2 is SYGVKD in the germline V gene. The V and J ends lost 4 bases and 3 bases respectively, with 10 bases between them. The CDR3 here is CAISGPGDNQPQHF. The CDR3 DNA follows: TGTGCCATCAGTGGGCCAGGGGACAATCAGCCCCAGCATTTT.

V and J are TRBV30 and TRBJ1-2; a weak D match, TRBD1 (5 bases). This CDR3 is built from 15 residues. V lost 3 bases and J 3 bases, leaving 17 bases between the germline ends. CDR1 is GTSNPN and CDR2 is SVGIG in the germline V gene (reference sequence). The CDR3, as DNA: TGTGCCTGGAGCCCTACCAGACAGAGAGACTATGGCTACACCTTC. It codes for CAWSPTRQRDYGYTF.

The chain carries TRBV5-1 and TRBJ2-5, with 8 bases fitting TRBD1. V dropped 6 bases and J dropped 5; count of bases not matched to a gene: 3. The CDR3 covers 12 residues. CDR1 and CDR2 (germline): SGHRS, YFSETQ. Here the CDR3 DNA reads TGCGCCAGCACCCGACAGGGGGAGACCCAGTACTTC. This codes for CASTRQGETQYF.

The chain combines TRBV6-5 with TRBJ1-2, with D possibly TRBD1 on 6 matching bases. V lost 5 bases and J lost 3, with 13 bases in between. The CDR3 runs 14 residues. Germline values: CDR1 MNHEY, CDR2 SVGAGI. The CDR3 sequence: CASSTNNRDYGYTF. The DNA for the CDR3 is TGTGCCAGCAGTACTAATAACAGGGACTATGGCTACACCTTC.

The V call is TRBV4-3, the J call TRBJ2-1; D perhaps matches TRBD1 (6 bases). V was trimmed by 4 bases and J by 0 bases, leaving 10 bases between them. Germline V gives CDR1 LGHNA, CDR2 YSLEER. CDR3 size: 15 residues. The chain's CDR3 is CASSLTGISYNEQFF. Here the CDR3 DNA reads TGCGCCAGCAGCCTAACAGGGATCTCCTACAATGAGCAGTTCTTC.